The T cell receptor (beta chain) under discussion was sequenced for a study of blood T cell repertoires in COVID-19. Study as a whole: Some COVID-19 samples were acute and others convalescent; all came from the United States, Italy and Spain. Sources were T cells, B-cell-depleted T cells, or PBMCs; the material itself was cDNA or gDNA.

The protocol was immunoSEQ multiplex PCR, while the TCRdb copy is restricted to in-frame clones and leaves out a portion. The repertoire includes about 260,000 clones, approximately 87% of them detected once, and over 1.2% sits in the top ten. Germline V gives CDR1 SGHAT, CDR2 FQNNGV. CDR3 length: 17 amino acids. The junction had 7 bases not matched to a gene; V was cut back by 1 base and J by 4 bases. V and J are TRBV11-2 and TRBJ2-3; TRBD2 matches 11 bases. Sequenced material: peripheral blood. The clonotype originates from a woman aged 40-49 years who had recovered from COVID-19. The DNA for the CDR3 is TGTGCCAGCAGCTTAGGGAGTCTAGCGGGGGGTGCAGATACGCAGTATTTT. It translates to CASSLGSLAGGADTQYF.